The 21 T cell receptor beta chains below all came from one sample that was sequenced in a study of neoadjuvant anti-PD-1 for oral cavity cancer. Using immunoSEQ multiplex PCR, the repertoire was profiled, and TCRdb retains in-frame clones only, with some absent. The repertoire has some 15,000 clones, roughly 70% of them found once; the top ten carry over 2%. Sequenced here: PBMCs, sampled before nivolumab (anti-PD-1) treatment. Receptor source: a person between 40 and 85 years old with oral cavity squamous cell carcinoma.

This sequence joins TRBV4-1 and TRBJ1-4; 7 bases fit TRBD1. The CDR3 consists of 15 residues. The germline V gene encodes CDR1 MGHRA and CDR2 YSYEKL. Unmatched junction bases numbered 7, after V lost 4 bases and J lost 5 bases. The DNA for the CDR3 is TGCGCCAGCAGCCCAGGGGGTACGCGGAATGAAAAACTGTTTTTT. It codes for CASSPGGTRNEKLFF.

The V call is TRBV28, the J call TRBJ2-1; 8 nucleotides agree with TRBD1. Germline V gene lookup returns CDR1 MDHEN and CDR2 SYDVKM. The CDR3 is 14 amino acids. Trimming took 6 bases from V and 9 from J; bases not matched to a gene: 10. The CDR3 is CASSFHGQGGEQFF. The CDR3 bases are TGTGCCAGCAGCTTCCACGGACAGGGCGGTGAGCAGTTCTTC.

The chain links TRBV25-1 to TRBJ1-5; 9 bases align to TRBD1. J lost 2 bases, V lost 2 bases, and 4 bases had no gene match. The germline CDR1 and CDR2 sequences are MGHDK and SYGVNS. The CDR3 runs 16 residues. CDR3 sequence: CASSETGGTGNQPQHF. The CDR3 region has the DNA TGTGCCAGCAGTGAAACAGGGGGCACGGGCAATCAGCCCCAGCATTTT. Full variable domain (rest looked up from reference TRBV25-1 and TRBJ1-5): EADIYQTPRYLVIGTGKKITLECSQTMGHDKMYWYQQDPGMELHLIHYSYGVNSTEKGDLSSESTVSRIRTEHFPLTLESARPSHTSQYLCASSETGGTGNQPQHFGDGTRLSIL.

This sequence joins TRBV29-1 and TRBJ2-1, with 15 bases identical to TRBD2. The CDR3 spans 18 residues. From germline, CDR1 is SQVTM and CDR2 ANQGSEA. The ends lost 1 base at V and 4 bases at J; junction bases unmatched: 8. CDR3 sequence reads: CSVEGPGTSGGPYNEQFF. The CDR3 nucleotides are TGCAGCGTTGAAGGCCCCGGGACTAGCGGGGGGCCTTACAATGAGCAGTTCTTC.

This chain joins TRBV29-1 and TRBJ2-3, with D maybe TRBD2 (6 bases). V lost 4 bases and J lost 4, with 21 bases in between. This CDR3 spans 16 amino acids. Germline assignment: CDR1 SQVTM and CDR2 ANQGSEA. DNA of the CDR3: TGCAGCGTTGTAATGACTACCGGGGGAGTGGCAGATACGCAGTATTTT. Its protein product is CSVVMTTGGVADTQYF.

J is TRBJ2-1 and V is TRBV5-1; 8 nucleotides agree with TRBD1. The CDR3 loop spans 15 amino acids. Trimming removed 4 bases from V and 4 bases from J; junction bases left unmatched: 7. Germline lookup yields CDR1 SGHRS and CDR2 YFSETQ. The CDR3 sequence: CASSGGGQVYNEQFF. The CDR3 nucleotides read TGCGCCAGCAGCGGTGGGGGACAGGTGTACAATGAGCAGTTCTTC.

V usage is TRBV27 and J usage is TRBJ2-7; 7 positions match TRBD1. Germline V CDR1 and CDR2: MNHEY, SMNVEV (reference sequence). This CDR3 contains 14 residues. Unmatched junction bases numbered 8, after V lost 5 bases and J lost 4 bases. CDR3 nucleotide sequence: TGTGCCAGCAGTACCGACAGGGTGAGGTACGAGCAGTACTTC. Its protein product is CASSTDRVRYEQYF.

The chain uses TRBV21-1 and TRBJ2-7; the D call TRBD1 from the table was never checked on the DNA. TRBV21-1 is reported as a pseudogene. This CDR3 region has 16 residues. Written as DNA, the CDR3 is TGTGCCAGCAGCAAAGTGACCGGGACAAGGCGGTACGAGCAGTACTTC. Encoded protein: CASSKVTGTRRYEQYF.

The chain carries TRBV10-1 and TRBJ1-2; D not certain. Germline-derived CDR1 and CDR2 are WNHNN and SYGVQD (reference sequence). V was shortened by 4 bases and J by 8 bases, with 14 bases between the two germline ends. The CDR3 totals 13 residues. The CDR3 DNA is TGCGCCAGCAGTGTAGACCTCTCTAGGGGCTACACCTTC. Its translation is CASSVDLSRGYTF.

The CDR3 region is CASSPGGGPYNEQFF. CDR3 DNA sequence: TGTGCCAGCAGTCCAGGGGGGGGCCCTTACAATGAGCAGTTCTTC. The chain couples TRBV2 to TRBJ2-1; D may be TRBD1 or TRBD2 (7 bases each). Looked up from germline, CDR1 is SNHLY and CDR2 is FYNNEI. This CDR3 is built from 15 residues. Trimming removed 5 bases at V and 4 bases at J, with 15 bases between.

The chain is built from TRBV11-2 and TRBJ2-3, with a possible D match to TRBD1 (6 bases). This CDR3 is 15 amino acids long. Germline V gene data show CDR1 as SGHAT and CDR2 as FQNNGV. V lost 5 bases, J lost 0 bases, and 12 bases lay in between. This chain's CDR3 is CASSPDRTSTDTQYF. The CDR3 coding sequence is TGTGCCAGCAGCCCAGACAGGACTAGCACAGATACGCAGTATTTT.

This chain uses TRBV7-2 with TRBJ1-1; maybe TRBD1 (5 bases). The CDR3 consists of 15 residues. Germline CDR1 SGHTA, CDR2 FQGNSA. The V gene lost 6 bases and the J gene lost 2 bases, with 16 bases spanning the gap. The DNA for the CDR3 is TGTGCCAGCAGTCTAGGGGACCGAAGAAACACTGAAGCTTTCTTT. Translating gives CASSLGDRRNTEAFF.

The chain has TRBV30 and TRBJ1-5; D is ambiguous. Germline V gene lookup returns CDR1 GTSNPN and CDR2 SVGIG (reference sequence). The V end lost 4 bases, the J end lost 1 base, and 8 bases lay between the germline ends. This CDR3 contains 13 residues. Here the CDR3 reads CAWTAMSNQPQHF. The CDR3 nucleotides are TGTGCCTGGACGGCTATGAGCAATCAGCCCCAGCATTTT. The full variable domain, in which reference TRBV30 and TRBJ1-5 provide the parts outside the CDR3, is SQTIHQWPATLVQPVGSPLSLECTVEGTSNPNLYWYRQAAGRGLQLLFYSVGIGQISSEVPQNLSASRPQDRQFILSSKKLLLSDSGFYLCAWTAMSNQPQHFGDGTRLSIL.

This chain uses TRBV5-4 with TRBJ2-3; D unresolved. The germline V and J ends were trimmed by 0 bases and 5 bases, with 7 bases remaining between them. Germline assignment: CDR1 SGHNT and CDR2 YYREEE (reference sequence). There are 13 residues in the CDR3. The CDR3 region has the DNA TGTGCCAGCAGCTTGGGGCAGCAAGATACGCAGTATTTT. It encodes CASSLGQQDTQYF.

The chain has TRBV13 and TRBJ2-1; TRBD1 or TRBD2 may be the D gene (7 bases each). This CDR3 is built from 17 residues. V was shortened by 5 bases and J by 4 bases, with 21 bases between the two germline ends. Germline CDR1 is PRHDT and CDR2 is FYEKMQ (reference sequence). CDR3 sequence reads: CASSAARGRGLYNEQFF. CDR3 sequence (DNA): TGTGCCAGCAGCGCCGCCAGGGGGAGGGGGTTGTACAATGAGCAGTTCTTC.

V usage is TRBV2 and J usage is TRBJ1-6; 9 bases line up with TRBD1. The trim removed 4 bases at V and 7 bases at J, leaving 8 bases unmatched. Germline-derived CDR1 and CDR2 are SNHLY and FYNNEI. This CDR3 contains 16 residues. The CDR3 DNA is TGTGCCAGCAGTGGTCCCGGGACAGGGAACAATTCACCCCTCCACTTT. It is translated as CASSGPGTGNNSPLHF. The variable domain in full, with the rest retrieved from reference TRBV2 and TRBJ1-6, is EPEVTQTPSHQVTQMGQEVILRCVPISNHLYFYWYRQILGQKVEFLVSFYNNEISEKSEIFDDQFSVERPDGSNFTLKIRSTKLEDSAMYFCASSGPGTGNNSPLHFGNGTRLTVT.

The chain recombines TRBV7-9 with TRBJ2-7, with a possible D match to TRBD2 (5 bases). V was trimmed by 3 bases and J by 2 bases, leaving 11 bases between them. Germline V gives CDR1 SEHNR, CDR2 FQNEAQ (reference sequence). The CDR3 covers 14 residues. The CDR3 sequence is CASSFGGGPYEQYF. In DNA form, the CDR3 reads TGTGCCAGCAGCTTTGGAGGCGGCCCCTACGAGCAGTACTTC.

This chain links TRBV28 with TRBJ2-1; D is unclear. CDR3 length: 16 amino acids. V lost 7 bases, J lost 5 bases, and 21 bases lay in between. Germline assignment: CDR1 MDHEN and CDR2 SYDVKM. The CDR3 loop reads CASIPGGPAVHNEQFF. As DNA, the CDR3 is TGTGCCAGCATTCCGGGTGGCCCCGCTGTGCACAATGAGCAGTTCTTC.

The table lists this clone with a count of one. The chain is built from TRBV14 and TRBJ2-3; D possibly uses TRBD1 or TRBD2 (6 bases each). Deletions cut 4 bases from V and 1 base from J, with 15 bases between. Germline V gene data show CDR1 as SGHDN and CDR2 as FVKESK. This CDR3 is built from 16 residues. CDR3 sequence (DNA): TGTGCCAGCAGCCGTTCCTCCGGGGGCGGCACAGATACGCAGTATTTT. Translating it yields CASSRSSGGGTDTQYF.

The chain has TRBV5-4 and TRBJ2-3; 10 bases agree with TRBD1. This CDR3 comprises 15 residues. V lost 4 bases to trimming and J lost 3 bases; unmatched junction nucleotides: 5. CDR1 is SGHNT and CDR2 is YYREEE in the germline V gene (reference sequence). CDR3: CASSRDRGETDTQYF. The DNA for the CDR3 is TGTGCCAGCAGCCGGGACAGGGGCGAGACAGATACGCAGTATTTT.

The rearrangement uses TRBV15 and TRBJ2-3; 9 bases are a match to TRBD2. J gave up 3 bases and V 1 base, and 11 bases lay outside the gene matches. There are 18 residues in the CDR3. Germline CDR1 is LNHNV and CDR2 is YYDKDF (reference sequence). CDR3 coding DNA: TGTGCCACCAGCAGAGGGGCGAGCGGGGGGCCAGGGACAGATACGCAGTATTTT. It specifies CATSRGASGGPGTDTQYF.